One sample yielded the 17 T cell receptor beta chains listed below, sequenced in a study of CD8 T cells in ankylosing spondylitis. Study conclusions and caveats: Seven or eight highly homologous variants made up a TCR beta motif, and this motif appeared characteristic of ankylosing spondylitis blood.

For these receptors, no antigen is known. Each CDR3 protein is one row after TCRdb ran MiXCR on the 5' RACE reads. The table records around 430,000 distinct CDR3 sequences, roughly a sixth of them present only once. The sequenced sample was blood, either unsorted or a sorted T cell fraction (not recorded which). The receptors here all came from a male donor with ankylosing spondylitis.

The V call is TRBV7-2, the J call TRBJ1-3; 9 positions agree with TRBD1. Germline assignment: CDR1 SGHTA and CDR2 FQGNSA. The CDR3 covers 16 residues. Trimming at V came to 0 bases and at J to 4 bases, leaving 4 bases not matched to a gene. CDR3 sequence (DNA): TGTGCCAGCAGCTTAGCGTCGACAGGGGGAGGAAACACCATATATTTT. Translating it yields CASSLASTGGGNTIYF. Complete variable domain (other parts from reference TRBV7-2 and TRBJ1-3): GAGVSQSPSNKVTEKGKDVELRCDPISGHTALYWYRQSLGQGLEFLIYFQGNSAPDKSGLPSDRFSAERTGGSVSTLTIQRTQQEDSAVYLCASSLASTGGGNTIYFGEGSWLTVV.

The chain carries TRBV3-1 and TRBJ2-5; D is ambiguous. CDR1 and CDR2 (germline): LGHDT, YNNKEL (reference sequence). Trimming shortened V by 4 bases and J by 1 base, and 13 bases separated the two germline ends. This CDR3 contains 15 residues. CDR3 sequence: CASSPPGVVQETQYF. The CDR3 coding sequence is TGTGCCAGCAGCCCTCCGGGCGTCGTCCAAGAGACCCAGTACTTC.

The chain is built from TRBV10-3 and TRBJ2-3; 12 bases are shared with TRBD2. Germline values: CDR1 ENHRY, CDR2 SYGVKD. CDR3 length: 16 residues. The trim removed 3 bases at V and 0 bases at J, leaving 1 base unmatched. The chain's CDR3 is CAISDGLAGSTDTQYF. DNA of the CDR3: TGTGCCATCAGTGACGGACTAGCGGGGAGCACAGATACGCAGTATTTT.

This chain links TRBV27 with TRBJ1-1; maybe TRBD1 (6 bases). Germline assignment: CDR1 MNHEY and CDR2 SMNVEV (reference sequence). Trimming took off 1 base at V and 9 bases at J, with 12 bases between the two ends. This CDR3 is built from 13 residues. The CDR3: CASSLWDNSQAFF. Here the CDR3 DNA reads TGTGCCAGCAGTTTATGGGACAACTCCCAAGCTTTCTTT.

This clonotype showed up just a few times. The chain is built from TRBV20-1 and TRBJ1-2; D may be TRBD1 (6 bases). CDR1 and CDR2 from the germline V gene are DFQATT and SNEGSKA (reference sequence). This CDR3 is 13 amino acids long. V shed 5 bases and J shed 3 bases, with 13 bases lying between them. The CDR3, as DNA: TGCAGTGCTGCCGACCCAGGGGACTATGGCTACACCTTC. Its protein is CSAADPGDYGYTF.

This rearrangement joins TRBV7-8 to TRBJ2-1; D is perhaps TRBD2 (6 bases). Trimming removed 0 bases at V and 0 bases at J, with 15 bases between. The CDR3 has 18 residues. Germline V lookup: CDR1 SGHVS, CDR2 FQNEAQ. The CDR3 sequence is CASSLAGFSGVSYNEQFF. DNA of the CDR3: TGTGCCAGCAGCTTAGCCGGTTTTAGCGGTGTCTCCTACAATGAGCAGTTCTTC. The variable domain in full, completed from reference TRBV7-8 and TRBJ2-1, reads GAGVSQSPRYKVAKRGQDVALRCDPISGHVSLFWYQQALGQGPEFLTYFQNEAQLDKSGLPSDRFFAERPEGSVSTLKIQRTQQEDSAVYLCASSLAGFSGVSYNEQFFGPGTRLTVL.

J is TRBJ2-3 and V is TRBV6-6; D tentatively fits TRBD1 or TRBD2 (6 bases each). The CDR3 extends over 13 amino acids. Germline assignment: CDR1 MNHNY and CDR2 SVGAGI (reference sequence). Between the trimmed V and J ends, which lost 7 bases and 8 bases, there was a span of 16 bases. For the CDR3, the DNA is TGTGCCAGCAACCGAGGGGGGTTTGCTACGCAGTATTTT. This gives the protein CASNRGGFATQYF.

This clonotype was seen ten or more times. The rearrangement links TRBV5-1 to TRBJ2-7, with D perhaps matching TRBD2 (7 bases). V lost 4 bases to trimming and J lost 5 bases, with 13 bases between them. Germline V lookup: CDR1 SGHRS, CDR2 YFSETQ. The CDR3 is 13 amino acids. The CDR3 nucleotides are TGCGCCAGCAGCCGGGGGGCTAACCACGAGCAGTACTTC. It codes for CASSRGANHEQYF.

The V and J genes are TRBV20-1 and TRBJ1-2; D remains ambiguous. Deletions cut 3 bases from V and 5 bases from J, with 13 bases between. Germline V gene data show CDR1 as DFQATT and CDR2 as SNEGSKA (reference sequence). The CDR3 is made up of 13 amino acids. CDR3 region: CSASPAKAYGYTF. DNA for the CDR3: TGCAGTGCTAGTCCGGCAAAGGCATATGGCTACACCTTC.

In its sample, this clonotype was seen many times. This rearrangement joins TRBV5-1 to TRBJ1-1; maybe TRBD1 (5 bases). The CDR3 is 15 residues long. Germline values: CDR1 SGHRS, CDR2 YFSETQ. Between the trimmed V and J ends, which lost 4 bases and 4 bases, there was a span of 17 bases. The CDR3 nucleotides are TGCGCCAGCAGCCCCAATGACAGATATGGCACTGAAGCTTTCTTT. Translation gives CASSPNDRYGTEAFF.

This clonotype was seen many times. The chain joins TRBV29-1 to TRBJ2-3, with 8 bases lining up with TRBD2. CDR1 is SQVTM and CDR2 is ANQGSEA in the germline V gene. This CDR3 is built from 15 residues. V was pared by 3 bases and J by 3 bases, with 8 bases of the junction left unmatched. The CDR3 bases are TGCAGCGTTGATCGGCGGGAGGAGTGGACAGATACGCAGTATTTT. Its protein is CSVDRREEWTDTQYF.

The V gene is TRBV9, the J gene TRBJ1-1; 7 bases fit TRBD1. V dropped 4 bases and J dropped 1; count of bases not matched to a gene: 13. This CDR3 comprises 17 residues. Germline values: CDR1 SGDLS, CDR2 YYNGEE. The CDR3 reads CASSPRIETGKNTEAFF. The CDR3 region has the DNA TGTGCCAGCAGCCCGCGTATTGAGACAGGGAAGAACACTGAAGCTTTCTTT.

This rearrangement joins TRBV7-3 to TRBJ2-2, with TRBD2 matching 13 bases. Per germline, CDR1 SGHTA and CDR2 FQGTGA. With 4 bases clipped from V and 7 bases from J, the junction kept 0 bases outside the gene matches. CDR3 length: 14 amino acids. Written as DNA, the CDR3 is TGTGCCAGCAGCTGGACTAGCGGGAGCGGGGAGCTGTTTTTT. Its protein product is CASSWTSGSGELFF.

This clonotype has a handful of counts. The rearrangement uses TRBV20-1 and TRBJ1-2; 8 nucleotides match TRBD1. This CDR3 is 13 amino acids long. Trimming removed 0 bases from V and 7 bases from J; junction bases left unmatched: 4. Germline CDR1 and CDR2: DFQATT and SNEGSKA (reference sequence). CDR3 sequence (DNA): TGCAGTGCTAGAGAACAGGGGGTTGGTGGCTACACCTTC. This sequence encodes CSAREQGVGGYTF.

The chain carries TRBV10-2 and TRBJ1-5, with D tentatively TRBD1 (5 bases). The CDR3 covers 14 residues. The ends were cut back, 5 bases at V and 3 bases at J, with 11 bases in the middle. Germline V gene lookup returns CDR1 WSHSY and CDR2 SAAADI. The CDR3 DNA sequence: TGCGCCAGCAGTCCGAACAGGTACAATCAGCCCCAGCATTTT. Amino acid sequence: CASSPNRYNQPQHF.

Only a few counts were recorded for this clonotype. The chain has TRBV7-2 and TRBJ1-5, with 7 bases matching TRBD1. The CDR3 loop spans 17 amino acids. Trimming took 3 bases from V and 0 from J; bases not matched to a gene: 8. The germline V gene has CDR1 SGHTA and CDR2 FQGNSA. The CDR3 DNA reads TGTGCCAGCAGCTTGCAGGGACAGCAAATTAGCAATCAGCCCCAGCATTTT. Residues: CASSLQGQQISNQPQHF.

The CDR3, as DNA: TGTGCCAGCAGTTTAACAACAGGGGCCCCAGCCAAAAACATTCAGTACTTC. Translation: CASSLTTGAPAKNIQYF. V usage is TRBV28 and J usage is TRBJ2-4; TRBD1 aligns across 7 bases. CDR3 length: 17 amino acids. The V segment lost 2 bases and the J segment 0 bases; nucleotides outside the gene matches: 7. The germline V gene encodes CDR1 MDHEN and CDR2 SYDVKM.